This T cell receptor beta chain comes out of a study of blood T cell repertoires in COVID-19. Study overall: The United States, Italy and Spain provided the acute and convalescent COVID-19 samples. PBMCs, B-cell-depleted T cells, or T cells provided the cDNA or gDNA that made up the material.

Authors' processing steps: Reference gene primer amplification in the assay estimated nucleated cell counts. TCRdb keeps only in-frame clones here, not all; method: immunoSEQ multiplex PCR. The V and J calls and the clone size are those of that table, but D and trimming were determined from the DNA. The table has some 66,000 clones, about nine tenths seen once; the top ten hold about 7.9%. The CDR3 is 15 amino acids. CDR1 is MDHEN and CDR2 is SYDVKM in the germline V gene. V lost 5 bases, J lost 7 bases, and 9 bases stayed unmatched. What was sequenced was peripheral blood. The TCR sequence derives from a human donor in a cohort sampled during active COVID-19. V and J are TRBV28 and TRBJ2-2, with 8 bases aligning to TRBD1. The CDR3 coding sequence is TGTGCCAGCAGTACGCGACAGGGGCTGAGCGGGGAGCTGTTTTTT. The encoded protein is CASSTRQGLSGELFF.